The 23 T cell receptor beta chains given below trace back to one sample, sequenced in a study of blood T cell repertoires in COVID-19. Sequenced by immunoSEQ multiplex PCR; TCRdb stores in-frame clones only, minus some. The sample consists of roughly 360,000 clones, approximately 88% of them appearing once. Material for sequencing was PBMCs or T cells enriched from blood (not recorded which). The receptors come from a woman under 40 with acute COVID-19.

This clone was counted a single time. This CDR3 is CASSLIPASGGSGELFF. CDR3 DNA sequence: TGTGCCAGCAGCTTAATTCCTGCTAGCGGGGGATCCGGGGAGCTGTTTTTT. V is TRBV7-3 and J is TRBJ2-2; TRBD2 matches at 10 bases. CDR3 size: 17 residues. Germline CDR1 SGHTA, CDR2 FQGTGA. The J segment lost 6 bases and the V segment lost 1 base, leaving 8 bases of the junction unmatched.

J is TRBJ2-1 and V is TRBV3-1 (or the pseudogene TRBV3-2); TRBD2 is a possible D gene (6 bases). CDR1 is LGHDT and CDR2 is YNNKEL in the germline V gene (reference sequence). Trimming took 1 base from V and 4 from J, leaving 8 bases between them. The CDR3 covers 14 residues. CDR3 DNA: TGTGCCAGCAGCCAAGCGGGGGATTACAATGAGCAGTTCTTC. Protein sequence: CASSQAGDYNEQFF.

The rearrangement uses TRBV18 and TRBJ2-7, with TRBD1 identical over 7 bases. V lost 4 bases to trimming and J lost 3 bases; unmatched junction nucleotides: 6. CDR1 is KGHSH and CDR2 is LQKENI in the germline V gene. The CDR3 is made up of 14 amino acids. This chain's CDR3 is CASSLLGQNYEQYF. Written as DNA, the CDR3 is TGTGCCAGCTCACTACTGGGACAGAACTACGAGCAGTACTTC.

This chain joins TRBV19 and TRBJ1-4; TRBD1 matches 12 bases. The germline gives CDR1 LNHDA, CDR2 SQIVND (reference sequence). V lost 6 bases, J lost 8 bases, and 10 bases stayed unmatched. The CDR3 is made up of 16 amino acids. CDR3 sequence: CASRKTAGTGGEKLFF. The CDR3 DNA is TGTGCCAGTAGGAAAACGGCCGGGACAGGGGGCGAAAAACTGTTTTTT.

The CDR3 protein is CASSLVAGGIYEQYF. CDR3 nucleotide sequence: TGCGCCAGCAGCTTGGTGGCAGGGGGTATCTACGAGCAGTACTTC. The chain links TRBV5-1 to TRBJ2-7, with 7 positions matching TRBD1. The germline gives CDR1 SGHRS, CDR2 YFSETQ. CDR3 length: 15 amino acids. The J segment lost 3 bases and the V segment lost 0 bases, leaving 6 bases of the junction unmatched.

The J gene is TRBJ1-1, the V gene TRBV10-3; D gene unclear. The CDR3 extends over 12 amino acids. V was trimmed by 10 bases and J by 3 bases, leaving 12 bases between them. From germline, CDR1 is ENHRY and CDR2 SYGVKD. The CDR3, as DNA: TGTGCCACGCGGCTGGAGGACACTGAAGCTTTCTTT. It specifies CATRLEDTEAFF.

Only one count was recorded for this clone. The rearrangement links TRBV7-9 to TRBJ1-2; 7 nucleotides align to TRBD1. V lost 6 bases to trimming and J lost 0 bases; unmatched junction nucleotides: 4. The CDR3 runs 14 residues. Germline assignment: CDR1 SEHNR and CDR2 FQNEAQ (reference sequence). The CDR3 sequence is CASRRDRANYGYTF. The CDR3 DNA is TGTGCCAGCAGACGTGACAGGGCTAACTATGGCTACACCTTC.

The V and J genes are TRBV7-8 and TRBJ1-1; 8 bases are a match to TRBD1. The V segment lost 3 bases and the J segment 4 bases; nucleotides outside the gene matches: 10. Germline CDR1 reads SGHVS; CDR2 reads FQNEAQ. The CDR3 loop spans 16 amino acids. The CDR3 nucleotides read TGTGCCAGCAGCTTCCCCCACAGGGGGTCGGTCACTGAAGCTTTCTTT. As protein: CASSFPHRGSVTEAFF.

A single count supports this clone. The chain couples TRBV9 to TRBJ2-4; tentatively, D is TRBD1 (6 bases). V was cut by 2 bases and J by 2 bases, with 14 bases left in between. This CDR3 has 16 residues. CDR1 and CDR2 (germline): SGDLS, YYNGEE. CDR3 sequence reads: CASSVEAGATKNIQYF. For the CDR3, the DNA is TGTGCCAGCAGCGTGGAAGCAGGGGCTACCAAAAACATTCAGTACTTC.

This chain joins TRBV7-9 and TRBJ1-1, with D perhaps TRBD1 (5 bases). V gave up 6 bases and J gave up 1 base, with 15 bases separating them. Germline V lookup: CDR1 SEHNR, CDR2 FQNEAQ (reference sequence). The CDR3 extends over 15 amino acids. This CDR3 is CASSLGRASNTEAFF. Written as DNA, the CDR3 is TGTGCCAGCAGTCTAGGCAGGGCCTCGAACACTGAAGCTTTCTTT.

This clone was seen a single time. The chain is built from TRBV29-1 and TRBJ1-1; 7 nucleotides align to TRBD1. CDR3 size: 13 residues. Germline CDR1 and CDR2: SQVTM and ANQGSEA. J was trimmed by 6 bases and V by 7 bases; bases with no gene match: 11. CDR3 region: CSARQGGGAEAFF. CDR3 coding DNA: TGCAGCGCCAGACAGGGAGGAGGTGCTGAAGCTTTCTTT.

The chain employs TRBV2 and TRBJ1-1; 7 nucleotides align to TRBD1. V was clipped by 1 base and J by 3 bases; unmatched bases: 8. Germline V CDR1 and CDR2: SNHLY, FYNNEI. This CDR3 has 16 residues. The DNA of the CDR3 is TGTGCCAGCAGTGAAGGGGCGACAGGGCCGTACACTGAAGCTTTCTTT. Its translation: CASSEGATGPYTEAFF.

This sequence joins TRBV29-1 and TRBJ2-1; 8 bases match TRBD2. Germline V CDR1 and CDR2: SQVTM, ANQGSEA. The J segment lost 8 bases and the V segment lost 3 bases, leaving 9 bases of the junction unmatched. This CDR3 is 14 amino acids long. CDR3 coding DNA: TGCAGCGTTGAGGACGGGGGGGGAGGCGATGAGCAGTTCTTC. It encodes CSVEDGGGGDEQFF.

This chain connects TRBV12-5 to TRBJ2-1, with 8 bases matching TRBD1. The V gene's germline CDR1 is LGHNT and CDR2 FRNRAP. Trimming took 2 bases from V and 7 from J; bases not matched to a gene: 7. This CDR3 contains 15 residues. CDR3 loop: CASGLLQGAFNEQFF. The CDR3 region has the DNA TGTGCTAGTGGTTTGTTGCAGGGGGCGTTTAATGAGCAGTTCTTC.

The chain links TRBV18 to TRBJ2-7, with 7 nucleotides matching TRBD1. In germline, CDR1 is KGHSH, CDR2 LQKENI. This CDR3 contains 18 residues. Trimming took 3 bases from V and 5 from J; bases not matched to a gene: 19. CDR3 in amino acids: CASSPLGPAGGWTNEQYF. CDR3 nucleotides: TGTGCCAGCTCACCTCTCGGTCCGGCAGGGGGATGGACCAACGAGCAGTACTTC.

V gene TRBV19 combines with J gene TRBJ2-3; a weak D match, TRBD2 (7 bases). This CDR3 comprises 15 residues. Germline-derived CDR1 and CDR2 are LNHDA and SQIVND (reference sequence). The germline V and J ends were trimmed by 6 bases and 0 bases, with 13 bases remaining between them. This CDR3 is CASSPRGASTDTQYF. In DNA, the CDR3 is TGTGCCAGTAGCCCACGGGGGGCTAGCACAGATACGCAGTATTTT. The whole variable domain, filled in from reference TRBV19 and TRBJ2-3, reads DGGITQSPKYLFRKEGQNVTLSCEQNLNHDAMYWYRQDPGQGLRLIYYSQIVNDFQKGDIAEGYSVSREKKESFPLTVTSAQKNPTAFYLCASSPRGASTDTQYFGPGTRLTVL.

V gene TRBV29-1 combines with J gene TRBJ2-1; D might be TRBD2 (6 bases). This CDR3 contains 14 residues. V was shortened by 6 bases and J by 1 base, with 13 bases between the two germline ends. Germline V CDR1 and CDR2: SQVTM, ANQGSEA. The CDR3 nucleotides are TGCAGCGTGGGAGGAGGAGGGTCCTACAATGAGCAGTTCTTC. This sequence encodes CSVGGGGSYNEQFF.

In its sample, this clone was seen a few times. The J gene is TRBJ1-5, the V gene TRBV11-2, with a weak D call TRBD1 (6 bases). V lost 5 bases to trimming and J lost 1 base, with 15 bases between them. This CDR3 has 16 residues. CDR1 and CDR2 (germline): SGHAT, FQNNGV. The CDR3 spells CASSLTTGPSNQPQHF. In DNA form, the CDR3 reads TGTGCCAGCAGCCTAACAACAGGGCCAAGCAATCAGCCCCAGCATTTT. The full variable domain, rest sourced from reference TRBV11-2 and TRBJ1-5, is EAGVAQSPRYKIIEKRQSVAFWCNPISGHATLYWYQQILGQGPKLLIQFQNNGVVDDSQLPKDRFSAERLKGVDSTLKIQPAKLEDSAVYLCASSLTTGPSNQPQHFGDGTRLSIL.

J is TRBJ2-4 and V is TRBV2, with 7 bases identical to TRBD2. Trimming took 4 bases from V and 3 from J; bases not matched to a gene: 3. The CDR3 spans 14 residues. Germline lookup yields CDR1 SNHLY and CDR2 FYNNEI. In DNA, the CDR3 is TGTGCCAGCAGTGTGCGGGGGTACAAAAACATTCAGTACTTC. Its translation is CASSVRGYKNIQYF.

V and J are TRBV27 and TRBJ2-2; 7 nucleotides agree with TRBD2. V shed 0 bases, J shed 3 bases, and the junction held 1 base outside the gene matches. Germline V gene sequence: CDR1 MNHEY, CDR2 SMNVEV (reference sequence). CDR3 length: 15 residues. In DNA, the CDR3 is TGTGCCAGCAGTTTATCGGGAGGGTACACCGGGGAGCTGTTTTTT. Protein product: CASSLSGGYTGELFF.

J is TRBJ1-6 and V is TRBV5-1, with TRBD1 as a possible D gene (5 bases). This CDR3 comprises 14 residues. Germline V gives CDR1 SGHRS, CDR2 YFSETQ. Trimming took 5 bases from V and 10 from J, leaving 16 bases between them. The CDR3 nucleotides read TGCGCCAGCAGACCGGGGGTGGCAGGATCACCCCTCCACTTT. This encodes CASRPGVAGSPLHF.

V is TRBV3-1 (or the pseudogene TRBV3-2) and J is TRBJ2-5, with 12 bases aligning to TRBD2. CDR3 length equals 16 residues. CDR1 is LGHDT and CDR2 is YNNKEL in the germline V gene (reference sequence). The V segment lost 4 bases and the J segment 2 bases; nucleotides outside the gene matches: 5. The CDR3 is CASSPRTSGVQETQYF. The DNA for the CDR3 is TGTGCCAGCAGCCCCAGGACTAGCGGGGTTCAAGAGACCCAGTACTTC.

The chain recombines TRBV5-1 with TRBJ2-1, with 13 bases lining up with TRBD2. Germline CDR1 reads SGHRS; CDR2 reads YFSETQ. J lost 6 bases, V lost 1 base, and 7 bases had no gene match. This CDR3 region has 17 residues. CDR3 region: CASSLSPLAGGRNEQFF. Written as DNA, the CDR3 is TGCGCCAGCAGCTTGTCCCCACTAGCGGGGGGGCGCAATGAGCAGTTCTTC.